Sequencing of this T cell receptor beta chain was carried out in a study of blood T cell repertoires in COVID-19. From germline, CDR1 is LNHDA and CDR2 SQIVND (reference sequence). V shed 10 bases and J 6 bases; nucleotides not matched to a gene: 2. This CDR3 is 11 amino acids long. Assay: immunoSEQ multiplex PCR; the TCRdb copy retains only in-frame clones and omits some. This sample has about 360,000 clones, with 86% found just once. This chain joins TRBV19 and TRBJ2-2; 7 nucleotides line up with TRBD1. Material: peripheral blood. This clonotype originated in a woman in her sixties or seventies with COVID-19, enrolled during active disease. CDR3 coding DNA: TGTGCCACCCAGGGGGCCGGGGAGCTGTTTTTT. It encodes CATQGAGELFF.